This T cell receptor (beta chain) emerged from a study of T cell responses to AZD1222 COVID-19 vaccine. TCRdb's table, derived via immunoSEQ multiplex PCR, lists solely in-frame clones and lacks some. The sample lists 84,000 or so clones; 90% were seen once. CDR3 size: 12 residues. Trimming removed 2 bases from V and 7 bases from J, with 9 bases in between. Germline CDR1 SEHNR, CDR2 FQNEAQ (reference sequence). Material: peripheral blood, obtained 28 days after the second AZD1222 dose. The source of this sequence is an adult who received the AZD1222 COVID-19 vaccine. This rearrangement joins TRBV7-9 to TRBJ2-7; D call uncertain. CDR3 nucleotides: TGTGCCAGCAGCTTACTAGGGTCTGAGCAGTACTTC. It translates to CASSLLGSEQYF.